These T cell receptor beta chains were read from a single sample in a study of blood T cell repertoires in COVID-19. Produced via immunoSEQ multiplex PCR; TCRdb's table is partial and in-frame only. The sample includes over 150,000 clones, roughly 76% of them seen just once. Sequencing was carried out using peripheral blood. The receptors originated from a woman aged 80 or older with COVID-19, enrolled during active disease. The CDR3 runs from the conserved cysteine through the conserved F or W. The order of the fields is J gene, V gene, CDR3 protein.

J: TRBJ2-7
V: TRBV3-1/TRBV3-2
CDR3: CASTKGVRSYEQYF

J: TRBJ2-1
V: TRBV28
CDR3: CASSFGLADASYNEQFF

J: TRBJ1-2
V: TRBV24-1
CDR3: CATSDGDRSNYGYTF

J: TRBJ2-2
V: TRBV5-1
CDR3: CASSFGGRGSGELFF

J: TRBJ2-5
V: TRBV2
CDR3: CASSAGGLETQYF

J: TRBJ2-1
V: TRBV20-1
CDR3: CSASVQGAYNEQFF

J: TRBJ2-7
V: TRBV24-1
CDR3: CATSDYGTDEQYF

J: TRBJ1-1
V: TRBV7-2
CDR3: CASSSQGRTEAFF

J: TRBJ2-3
V: TRBV2
CDR3: CASRGAGFTDTQYF

J: TRBJ1-2
V: TRBV7-2
CDR3: CASSLAQGNYGYTF

J: TRBJ1-1
V: TRBV6-2/TRBV6-3
CDR3: CASSYSSGEWGRTEAFF

J: TRBJ1-1
V: TRBV11-2
CDR3: CASSLRQNTEAFF

J: TRBJ1-2
V: TRBV6-1
CDR3: CASSEGQGQPYGYTF

J: TRBJ1-1
V: TRBV3-1/TRBV3-2
CDR3: CASSQVLTLNTEAFF

J: TRBJ1-3
V: TRBV9
CDR3: CASSPRQDLAVGNTIYF

J: TRBJ1-5
V: TRBV15
CDR3: CATSRDRDYQPQHF

J: TRBJ2-2
V: TRBV18
CDR3: CASSPRLPGVTGELFF

J: TRBJ2-7
V: TRBV5-6
CDR3: CASSLEASGRALYEQYF

J: TRBJ2-3
V: TRBV28
CDR3: CASSWASTPDTQYF

J: TRBJ2-7
V: TRBV20-1
CDR3: CSADSIREQYF

J: TRBJ1-3
V: TRBV6-5
CDR3: CASSMDSRSGNTIYF

J: TRBJ1-2
V: TRBV29-1
CDR3: CSVNDRTWNGYTF

J: TRBJ2-1
V: TRBV5-1
CDR3: CASSQAYNEQFF

J: TRBJ1-3
V: TRBV5-1
CDR3: CASSLVEGSGNTIYF

J: TRBJ1-2
V: TRBV6-5
CDR3: CASSYIQQALYGYTF

J: TRBJ2-2
V: TRBV27
CDR3: CASMNRGWTGELFF

J: TRBJ2-5
V: TRBV7-3
CDR3: CAKEGRGGGETQYF

J: TRBJ2-1
V: TRBV7-2
CDR3: CASSFFSGGYNEQFF

J: TRBJ1-2
V: TRBV10-3
CDR3: CAISELTGVGYGYTF

J: TRBJ1-6
V: TRBV5-6
CDR3: CASSLLQGGSPLHF

J: TRBJ2-1
V: TRBV2
CDR3: CASYPGLNNEQFF

J: TRBJ2-7
V: TRBV7-8
CDR3: CASSGDSRTYEQYF

J: TRBJ1-6
V: TRBV3-1/TRBV3-2
CDR3: CASSQESNSPLHF

J: TRBJ1-5
V: TRBV7-9
CDR3: CASSSGLWQEPQHF

J: TRBJ2-7
V: TRBV6-5
CDR3: CASSYSMTGPYEQYF

J: TRBJ1-4
V: TRBV6-6
CDR3: CASRDRGNGEKLFF

J: TRBJ1-2
V: TRBV11-1
CDR3: CASSLRGQGSNYGYTF

J: TRBJ2-2
V: TRBV5-1
CDR3: CASRPGAAISTGELFF

J: TRBJ2-2
V: TRBV25-1
CDR3: CATTEGTGNTGELFF

J: TRBJ2-3
V: TRBV6-1
CDR3: CASSEVRSVQTTDTQYF

J: TRBJ1-1
V: TRBV27
CDR3: CASSVRQGYEAFF

J: TRBJ2-2
V: TRBV2
CDR3: CASSESGGPNTGELFF

J: TRBJ2-7
V: TRBV30
CDR3: CAWSPRDRGWSYEQYF

J: TRBJ1-5
V: TRBV7-8
CDR3: CASSLATGNQPQHF

J: TRBJ1-1
V: TRBV6-5
CDR3: CASSPGGSRTEAFF

J: TRBJ2-7
V: TRBV10-3
CDR3: CAISESPDTTSEYF

J: TRBJ1-1
V: TRBV11-3
CDR3: CASSLGGLNTEAFF

J: TRBJ1-2
V: TRBV18
CDR3: CASSPRTGKSYGYTF

J: TRBJ2-3
V: TRBV30
CDR3: CAWSVRHLSTDTQYF

J: TRBJ1-6
V: TRBV19
CDR3: CASSISSTGSPLHF

J: TRBJ2-7
V: TRBV6-2/TRBV6-3
CDR3: CASSYAESSYEQYF

J: TRBJ1-2
V: TRBV30
CDR3: CAWSVRGYGYTF

J: TRBJ2-2
V: TRBV7-9
CDR3: CASSLSESGELFF

J: TRBJ2-7
V: TRBV11-2
CDR3: CASSLAYAYEQYF